This TCR beta chain was identified in a study of blood T cell repertoires in COVID-19. The germline gives CDR1 MNHEY, CDR2 SMNVEV (reference sequence). This CDR3 is built from 15 residues. V was clipped by 1 base and J by 12 bases, with 18 bases between them. Authors' methods: Estimation of nucleated cell counts relied on the amplification of reference gene primers. The method was immunoSEQ multiplex PCR; TCRdb's version includes in-frame clones alone and lacks a portion of them. For V, J and clone size, that table is used; D and trimming come from the DNA. The table records some 50,000 clones, around 65% of them present only once.

The TCR sequence derives from a woman between 65 and 79 years old with acute or convalescent COVID-19. The source material was peripheral blood. This sequence joins TRBV27 and TRBJ1-4; D is unresolved. CDR3 DNA sequence: TGTGCCAGCAGTTTATTTTTGGGTGGCGGGGTTCAACTGTTTTTT. Protein product: CASSLFLGGGVQLFF.